One and the same sample provided the 23 T cell receptor beta chains below, sequenced in a study of T cells in Graves' hyperthyroidism and ophthalmopathy. TCR beta CDR3 regions were amplified from RNA. During a first-round RT-PCR of the TCR CDR3, the HTBI primer set was used. TCRdb independently ran MiXCR on the multiplex PCR reads; one entry per CDR3 protein. The sample shows a few hundred thousand distinct CDR3 sequences, 25% of them seen only once. Source material: blood. Receptors were obtained from a man aged 50 to 59 with Graves' hyperthyroidism.

This rearrangement joins TRBV20-1 to TRBJ1-1; TRBD1 aligns across 8 bases. From germline, CDR1 is DFQATT and CDR2 SNEGSKA (reference sequence). The CDR3 contains 14 residues. Trimming at V came to 0 bases and at J to 5 bases, leaving 5 bases not matched to a gene. The CDR3: CSARDLQGVTEAFF. The CDR3 nucleotides read TGCAGTGCTAGAGATCTACAGGGGGTAACTGAAGCTTTCTTT.

This chain links TRBV27 with TRBJ1-2; D not resolved. The ends were cut back, 5 bases at V and 2 bases at J, with 15 bases in the middle. Germline values: CDR1 MNHEY, CDR2 SMNVEV (reference sequence). This CDR3 spans 15 amino acids. CDR3 in DNA: TGTGCCAGCAGTCCAGGACGTAATACAAACTATGGCTACACCTTC. Its translation is CASSPGRNTNYGYTF.

In DNA form, the CDR3 reads TGCAGCGTTGAAGATCGGCCCGACAGGGCTCCTGACTATGGCTACACCTTC. Its protein product is CSVEDRPDRAPDYGYTF. The chain carries TRBV29-1 and TRBJ1-2; TRBD1 matches 7 bases. The CDR3 is made up of 17 amino acids. V lost 0 bases to trimming and J lost 3 bases; unmatched junction nucleotides: 13. Germline V CDR1 and CDR2: SQVTM, ANQGSEA. The full variable domain, completed using reference TRBV29-1 and TRBJ1-2, is SAVISQKPSRDICQRGTSLTIQCQVDSQVTMMFWYRQQPGQSLTLIATANQGSEATYESGFVIDKFPISRPNLTFSTLTVSNMSPEDSSIYLCSVEDRPDRAPDYGYTFGSGTRLTVV.

This clonotype was seen a handful of times. The V and J genes are TRBV20-1 and TRBJ2-3; 9 positions match TRBD2. The CDR3 contains 14 residues. V was clipped by 5 bases and J by 5 bases; unmatched bases: 8. Germline V CDR1 and CDR2: DFQATT, SNEGSKA (reference sequence). CDR3: CSADGLASGDTQYF. In DNA form, the CDR3 reads TGCAGTGCTGATGGACTAGCGTCCGGAGATACGCAGTATTTT.

V usage is TRBV6-1 and J usage is TRBJ2-1, with a possible D match to TRBD1 (5 bases). Trimming left V 7 bases short and J 9 bases short, with 16 bases between. Germline V gene sequence: CDR1 MNHNS, CDR2 SASEGT. The CDR3 extends over 13 amino acids. CDR3 loop: CASTSGRGTEQFF. CDR3 DNA: TGTGCCAGCACCTCAGGAAGGGGCACTGAGCAGTTCTTC.

This clonotype appeared a few times. This chain uses TRBV27 with TRBJ2-7; the match to TRBD1 covers 10 bases. The CDR3 spans 15 residues. Trimming at V came to 4 bases and at J to 4 bases, leaving 7 bases not matched to a gene. CDR1 and CDR2 (germline): MNHEY, SMNVEV (reference sequence). The CDR3 spells CASSYLGQGRYEQYF. The CDR3 region has the DNA TGTGCCAGCAGTTACCTGGGACAGGGGAGGTACGAGCAGTACTTC.

This clonotype has just a few counts. The V call is TRBV25-1, the J call TRBJ1-1; unclear D gene. Germline CDR1 reads MGHDK; CDR2 reads SYGVNS. This CDR3 region has 16 residues. The V end was cut by 1 base, the J end by 1 base, with 13 bases between. Here the CDR3 reads CASSEFYVTANTEAFF. In DNA form, the CDR3 reads TGTGCCAGCAGTGAATTTTATGTTACAGCGAACACTGAAGCTTTCTTT.

In this sample, this clonotype turned up a few times. The rearrangement joins TRBV3-1 to TRBJ2-4; 10 bases are a match to TRBD2. Unmatched junction bases numbered 8, after V lost 3 bases and J lost 0 bases. The germline gives CDR1 LGHDT, CDR2 YNNKEL (reference sequence). CDR3 length: 18 residues. CDR3 bases: TGTGCCAGCAGCCAGGTTAGCGGGAGGTCTCTAGCCAAAAACATTCAGTACTTC. This encodes CASSQVSGRSLAKNIQYF.

In its sample, this clonotype was seen a few times. The rearrangement joins TRBV7-8 to TRBJ2-7; 8 bases match TRBD2. CDR1 is SGHVS, CDR2 FQNEAQ, per germline. V lost 1 base and J lost 0; bases outside the gene matches: 8. The CDR3 sequence is 17 residues long. The CDR3 coding sequence is TGTGCCAGCAGCTTAGGCCTGGGACTAGGCGTCTCCTACGAGCAGTACTTC. This translates into CASSLGLGLGVSYEQYF.

V gene TRBV24-1 combines with J gene TRBJ2-1; D remains unclear. The CDR3 is made up of 14 amino acids. Germline V gives CDR1 KGHDR, CDR2 SFDVKD. The V gene lost 2 bases and the J gene lost 2 bases, with 6 bases spanning the gap. In DNA, the CDR3 is TGTGCCACCAGTGATTCCGGACCCTACAATGAGCAGTTCTTC. Its protein product is CATSDSGPYNEQFF.

The chain recombines TRBV7-9 with TRBJ1-5; 7 bases are shared with TRBD1. This CDR3 is 16 amino acids long. Germline-derived CDR1 and CDR2 are SEHNR and FQNEAQ (reference sequence). Trimming removed 6 bases from V and 3 bases from J; junction bases left unmatched: 11. CDR3 residues: CASSPLLTGNNQPQHF. The CDR3, as DNA: TGTGCCAGCAGTCCACTCCTGACAGGGAACAATCAGCCCCAGCATTTT.

This clonotype showed up many times. The chain carries TRBV20-1 and TRBJ1-1; D gene uncertain. Between the trimmed V and J ends, which lost 4 bases and 11 bases, there was a span of 17 bases. This CDR3 comprises 12 residues. Germline V CDR1 and CDR2: DFQATT, SNEGSKA (reference sequence). The CDR3 bases are TGCAGTGCTACTTCTCTCGGAACGGAGGCTTTCTTT. It specifies CSATSLGTEAFF.

This clonotype has ten or more counts. The V call is TRBV7-2, the J call TRBJ2-1, with a weak D call TRBD2 (5 bases). V lost 7 bases, J lost 7 bases, and 8 bases lay in between. The CDR3 is made up of 11 amino acids. Looked up from germline, CDR1 is SGHTA and CDR2 is FQGNSA. The CDR3 reads CASKLENEQFF. CDR3 coding DNA: TGTGCCAGCAAACTAGAGAATGAGCAGTTCTTC. Combining the CDR3 with reference TRBV7-2 and TRBJ2-1 gives the whole variable domain GAGVSQSPSNKVTEKGKDVELRCDPISGHTALYWYRQSLGQGLEFLIYFQGNSAPDKSGLPSDRFSAERTGGSVSTLTIQRTQQEDSAVYLCASKLENEQFFGPGTRLTVL.

The sample holds a few counts of this clonotype. The J gene is TRBJ2-5, the V gene TRBV6-2 or TRBV6-3, with 7 bases lining up with TRBD1. CDR3 length equals 17 residues. Germline V gives CDR1 MNHEY, CDR2 SVGEGT. J was trimmed by 4 bases and V by 2 bases; bases with no gene match: 13. CDR3 DNA: TGTGCCAGCAGTTACGGGGGTACAGGGTCAGGGGGAGAGACCCAGTACTTC. It specifies CASSYGGTGSGGETQYF.

The sample holds a few counts of this clonotype. This chain uses TRBV12-5 with TRBJ1-3, with D uncertain. This CDR3 region has 13 residues. The ends were cut back, 1 base at V and 8 bases at J, with 9 bases in the middle. Germline assignment: CDR1 LGHNT and CDR2 FRNRAP. The CDR3 sequence is CASGLDLGDTIYF. In nucleotides, the CDR3 is TGTGCTAGTGGTTTGGACTTGGGAGACACCATATATTTT. Full variable domain (outside the CDR3, taken from reference TRBV12-5 and TRBJ1-3): DARVTQTPRHKVTEMGQEVTMRCQPILGHNTVFWYRQTMMQGLELLAYFRNRAPLDDSGMPKDRFSAEMPDATLATLKIQPSEPRDSAVYFCASGLDLGDTIYFGEGSWLTVV.

This clonotype was counted a few times. The chain joins TRBV29-1 to TRBJ2-7, with TRBD1 matching over 10 bases. Trimming took 5 bases from V and 2 from J; bases not matched to a gene: 9. Germline V gene data show CDR1 as SQVTM and CDR2 as ANQGSEA. The CDR3 is 15 residues long. The CDR3 region has the DNA TGCAGCGTTCACTCCCGGGACAGGGGAACCTACGAGCAGTACTTC. Translation gives CSVHSRDRGTYEQYF.

Many counts were recorded for this clonotype. The chain carries TRBV3-1 and TRBJ1-2; 9 bases are a match to TRBD1. The junction had 7 bases not matched to a gene; V was cut back by 8 bases and J by 6 bases. The CDR3 length is 13 residues. CDR1 and CDR2 (germline): LGHDT, YNNKEL (reference sequence). The CDR3: CASGGQGFDGYTF. CDR3 sequence (DNA): TGTGCCAGCGGCGGACAGGGGTTCGATGGCTACACCTTC.

This clonotype was observed at least ten times. The chain couples TRBV2 to TRBJ2-5; 9 bases fit TRBD1. V gave up 3 bases and J gave up 5 bases; unmatched junction bases: 7. The V gene's germline CDR1 is SNHLY and CDR2 FYNNEI. The CDR3 loop spans 15 amino acids. CDR3 sequence: CASSEGGQGYETQYF. For the CDR3, the DNA is TGTGCCAGCAGTGAGGGGGGACAGGGATACGAGACCCAGTACTTC.

This clonotype was seen a handful of times. V usage is TRBV6-1 and J usage is TRBJ1-2; 7 bases line up with TRBD1. V was pared by 4 bases and J by 8 bases, with 10 bases of the junction left unmatched. The CDR3 runs 14 residues. Germline CDR1 is MNHNS and CDR2 is SASEGT. The CDR3 reads CASSVDRVLGGYTF. The CDR3 DNA follows: TGTGCCAGCAGTGTAGACAGGGTCCTAGGAGGCTACACCTTC.

The gene calls are TRBV6-1 and TRBJ1-2, with D maybe TRBD1 (6 bases). The CDR3 is made up of 13 amino acids. V gave up 3 bases and J gave up 7 bases, with 12 bases separating them. From germline, CDR1 is MNHNS and CDR2 SASEGT. The CDR3 protein is CASSDRDTGGYTF. The CDR3, as DNA: TGTGCCAGCAGTGACAGGGACACGGGTGGCTACACCTTC.

The chain couples TRBV2 to TRBJ1-4, with D unresolved. Germline values: CDR1 SNHLY, CDR2 FYNNEI. CDR3 length equals 14 residues. V lost 1 base, J lost 10 bases, and 13 bases lay in between. CDR3 region: CASSEETTIIKLFF. CDR3 DNA sequence: TGTGCCAGCAGTGAAGAGACAACCATCATAAAACTGTTTTTT.

This clonotype was seen ten or more times. The chain uses TRBV20-1 and TRBJ2-5; perhaps TRBD1 as D (5 bases). Germline V CDR1 and CDR2: DFQATT, SNEGSKA (reference sequence). Between the trimmed V and J ends, which lost 5 bases and 3 bases, there was a span of 16 bases. This CDR3 region has 14 residues. CDR3 protein: CSAAPDSFEETQYF. The CDR3 DNA reads TGCAGTGCTGCCCCTGACAGTTTCGAAGAGACCCAGTACTTC.

The chain employs TRBV18 and TRBJ1-6; D not certain. CDR1 and CDR2 (germline): KGHSH, LQKENI. The CDR3 is 14 residues long. Between the trimmed V and J ends, which lost 3 bases and 8 bases, there was a span of 11 bases. CDR3 sequence reads: CASSPQDKDSPLHF. In nucleotides, the CDR3 is TGTGCCAGCTCACCCCAGGATAAGGATTCACCCCTCCACTTT.